This T cell receptor (beta chain) was retrieved from a study of cytomegalovirus exposure and HLA in healthy donors. V shed 6 bases, J shed 6 bases, and the junction held 8 bases outside the gene matches. This CDR3 region has 15 residues. From germline, CDR1 is MNHNS and CDR2 SASEGT. The PCR had 60 Vbeta and 13 Jbeta primers. Produced via immunoSEQ multiplex PCR; TCRdb's table is partial and in-frame only. The sample lists under 200,000 clones, 84% occurring once. The receptor was isolated from a man aged 50-60 years in good health and CMV-seropositive. The rearrangement links TRBV6-1 to TRBJ2-7; 13 nucleotides agree with TRBD2. The specimen sequenced was PBMCs. The CDR3, as DNA: TGTGCCAGCAGGGCTACTAGCGGGGGGGCTAGCGAGCAGTACTTC. It translates to CASRATSGGASEQYF.